Below, 22 T cell receptor beta chains from the same sample are listed, as sequenced in a study of early T cells in non-severe SARS-CoV-2 infection. Each CDR3 protein gets one entry after TCRdb re-called the 5' RACE reads with MiXCR. The sample shows 20,000 to 25,000 distinct CDR3 sequences, around 4.5% of them seen only once. Sequences were obtained from whole blood. The receptors here all came from an adult who was a healthcare worker with PCR-confirmed SARS-CoV-2 infection or an uninfected control (not recorded which).

The chain couples TRBV6-6 to TRBJ1-4; no clear D. CDR3 size: 14 residues. The germline gives CDR1 MNHNY, CDR2 SVGAGI (reference sequence). The germline V and J ends were trimmed by 4 bases and 5 bases, with 11 bases remaining between them. The CDR3 nucleotides read TGTGCCAGCAGTTCCTCGGGGTCGAATGAAAAACTGTTTTTT. The encoded protein is CASSSSGSNEKLFF.

This clonotype was picked up many times. This rearrangement joins TRBV28 to TRBJ2-5; 11 positions match TRBD2. CDR1 is MDHEN and CDR2 is SYDVKM in the germline V gene. Trimming cost V 8 bases and J 5 bases; bases outside gene matches: 19. The CDR3 consists of 18 residues. The CDR3 spells CASRMGLAGGGERETQYF. CDR3 nucleotides: TGTGCCAGCCGCATGGGGCTAGCGGGAGGAGGTGAGCGGGAGACCCAGTACTTC.

Ten or more counts support this clonotype. The genes are TRBV24-1 and TRBJ2-7; D is possibly TRBD1 (5 bases). With 7 bases removed from V and 0 bases from J, the gap between germline ends came to 12 bases. The CDR3 has 14 amino acids. CDR1 is KGHDR, CDR2 SFDVKD, per germline. The CDR3 sequence: CATSPRQSSYEQYF. CDR3 nucleotide sequence: TGTGCCACCAGCCCCCGACAGAGCTCCTACGAGCAGTACTTC.

This clonotype was detected many times. The chain employs TRBV5-4 and TRBJ1-2; D remains unclear. Germline V gene data show CDR1 as SGHNT and CDR2 as YYREEE (reference sequence). CDR3 length equals 16 residues. The V and J ends lost 0 bases and 4 bases respectively, with 16 bases between them. This CDR3 reads CASSLGGGVATYGYTF. The CDR3 DNA is TGTGCCAGCAGCTTGGGCGGCGGGGTGGCGACCTATGGCTACACCTTC.

This clonotype was detected ten times or more. The chain carries TRBV3-1 and TRBJ2-7; 7 bases are shared with TRBD1. Germline V gene lookup returns CDR1 LGHDT and CDR2 YNNKEL (reference sequence). CDR3 length: 15 residues. Trimming at V came to 4 bases and at J to 5 bases, leaving 11 bases not matched to a gene. CDR3 in DNA: TGTGCCAGCAGCCCTACAGGGGACCCCCGGGACGAGCAGTACTTC. This encodes CASSPTGDPRDEQYF.

This clonotype qualifies as medium-sized. CDR3 bases: TGTGCCAGCAGCTTAGGTAGCGGGAGGAGTAATGAGCAGTTCTTC. Translated: CASSLGSGRSNEQFF. V usage is TRBV11-2 and J usage is TRBJ2-1; 10 bases are shared with TRBD2. The CDR3 contains 15 residues. With 1 base clipped from V and 7 bases from J, the junction kept 4 bases outside the gene matches. The germline CDR1 and CDR2 sequences are SGHAT and FQNNGV. The variable domain in full, completed from reference TRBV11-2 and TRBJ2-1, reads EAGVAQSPRYKIIEKRQSVAFWCNPISGHATLYWYQQILGQGPKLLIQFQNNGVVDDSQLPKDRFSAERLKGVDSTLKIQPAKLEDSAVYLCASSLGSGRSNEQFFGPGTRLTVL.

This clonotype was detected many times. The rearrangement links TRBV10-3 to TRBJ1-5; 9 positions agree with TRBD1. The germline V gene has CDR1 ENHRY and CDR2 SYGVKD. V lost 4 bases to trimming and J lost 0 bases; unmatched junction nucleotides: 1. This CDR3 spans 15 amino acids. CDR3 amino acids: CAISGDRVSNQPQHF. The CDR3 nucleotides are TGTGCCATCAGTGGGGACAGGGTTAGCAATCAGCCCCAGCATTTT.

There are a few counts of this clonotype. This rearrangement joins TRBV11-2 to TRBJ2-1, with a possible D match to TRBD2 (6 bases). Germline loops: CDR1 SGHAT, CDR2 FQNNGV. The CDR3 consists of 17 residues. V was clipped by 3 bases and J by 8 bases, with 23 bases between them. The CDR3 protein is CASSFLLAPNPGHEQFF. As DNA, the CDR3 is TGTGCCAGCAGCTTTCTTCTAGCGCCAAACCCGGGGCATGAGCAGTTCTTC.

This clonotype occurred many times. The chain uses TRBV6-2 or TRBV6-3 and TRBJ1-5; D ambiguous. Germline V gene data show CDR1 as MNHEY and CDR2 as SVGEGT. The V gene lost 2 bases and the J gene lost 9 bases, with 8 bases spanning the gap. The CDR3 spans 12 residues. The CDR3 DNA reads TGTGCCAGCAGTTACACCTCCGGGCCCCAGCATTTT. As protein: CASSYTSGPQHF.

In this sample, this clonotype turned up many times. The chain has TRBV20-1 and TRBJ1-5, with 8 bases aligning to TRBD1. The CDR3 consists of 13 residues. V shed 6 bases and J 6 bases; nucleotides not matched to a gene: 7. Per the germline V gene, CDR1 is DFQATT and CDR2 is SNEGSKA (reference sequence). The CDR3 protein is CSARTGSGQPQHF. The DNA for the CDR3 is TGCAGTGCCAGGACAGGGTCGGGTCAGCCCCAGCATTTT.

The J gene is TRBJ2-1, the V gene TRBV7-2; D assignment may be TRBD1 or TRBD2 (5 bases each). The CDR3 contains 13 residues. Germline V gives CDR1 SGHTA, CDR2 FQGNSA. Trimming shortened V by 3 bases and J by 6 bases, and 9 bases separated the two germline ends. The CDR3 nucleotides are TGTGCCAGCAGCTTCCCAGGGAGCAATGAGCAGTTCTTC. This sequence encodes CASSFPGSNEQFF.

The table lists this clonotype with a few counts. The V gene is TRBV5-5, the J gene TRBJ2-7; no clear D. This CDR3 spans 14 amino acids. Trimming removed 0 bases at V and 0 bases at J, with 7 bases between. CDR1 and CDR2 (germline): SGHKS, YYEKEE (reference sequence). This CDR3 is CASSLVSVSYEQYF. The CDR3 DNA sequence: TGTGCCAGCAGCTTGGTGTCGGTCTCCTACGAGCAGTACTTC.

In this sample, this clonotype turned up many times. V is TRBV29-1 and J is TRBJ1-2; the match to TRBD1 covers 10 bases. After removal of 8 bases from V and 8 bases from J, the junction contained 8 bases not matched to a gene. This CDR3 contains 12 residues. The germline gives CDR1 SQVTM, CDR2 ANQGSEA. CDR3 DNA sequence: TGCAGCTTCCCCCGGGACAGGGGAGGCTACACCTTC. Amino acids: CSFPRDRGGYTF. Complete variable domain (other parts from reference TRBV29-1 and TRBJ1-2): SAVISQKPSRDICQRGTSLTIQCQVDSQVTMMFWYRQQPGQSLTLIATANQGSEATYESGFVIDKFPISRPNLTFSTLTVSNMSPEDSSIYLCSFPRDRGGYTFGSGTRLTVV.

The chain has TRBV11-2 and TRBJ2-1; TRBD2 agrees at 7 bases. The CDR3 length is 12 residues. V lost 8 bases, J lost 7 bases, and 5 bases stayed unmatched. CDR1 is SGHAT, CDR2 FQNNGV, per germline. CDR3 bases: TGTGCCAGCGGCCGACTAGCTAATGAGCAGTTCTTC. This sequence encodes CASGRLANEQFF.

This clonotype has only a few counts. The chain uses TRBV11-1 and TRBJ2-7; TRBD1 is a possible D gene (6 bases). CDR3 length: 15 residues. Germline CDR1 is SGHAT and CDR2 is FQDESV (reference sequence). Between the trimmed V and J ends, which lost 5 bases and 3 bases, there was a span of 17 bases. CDR3 residues: CASSPGQRNVYEQYF. CDR3 bases: TGTGCCAGCAGCCCGGGACAAAGAAACGTCTACGAGCAGTACTTC.

This clonotype appeared many times. The V and J genes are TRBV12-3 or TRBV12-4 and TRBJ1-4; tentative D call: TRBD1 (6 bases). Trimming took 10 bases from V and 7 from J, leaving 16 bases between them. There are 13 residues in the CDR3. CDR3 coding DNA: TGTGCCACCCGGGGGGCAGGGAGTGAAAAACTGTTTTTT. The encoded protein is CATRGAGSEKLFF.

The chain links TRBV19 to TRBJ2-6; the D gene is possibly TRBD2 (5 bases). V was cut by 3 bases and J by 2 bases, with 8 bases left in between. CDR1 and CDR2 from the germline V gene are LNHDA and SQIVND (reference sequence). The CDR3 is 15 amino acids. CDR3 sequence reads: CASSMGATGANVLTF. Written as DNA, the CDR3 is TGTGCCAGTAGTATGGGAGCGACTGGGGCCAACGTCCTGACTTTC.

This clonotype was seen ten or more times. This chain uses TRBV5-1 with TRBJ2-1, with 9 bases fitting TRBD2. The CDR3 spans 15 residues. Germline CDR1 reads SGHRS; CDR2 reads YFSETQ. V gave up 3 bases and J gave up 3 bases; unmatched junction bases: 4. The CDR3, as DNA: TGCGCCAGCAGCTCCGGGACTAGCAGCTACAATGAGCAGTTCTTC. It is translated as CASSSGTSSYNEQFF. Drawing the rest from reference TRBV5-1 and TRBJ2-1, the complete variable domain is KAGVTQTPRYLIKTRGQQVTLSCSPISGHRSVSWYQQTPGQGLQFLFEYFSETQRNKGNFPGRFSGRQFSNSRSEMNVSTLELGDSALYLCASSSGTSSYNEQFFGPGTRLTVL.

Judged by abundance, this clonotype is medium-sized (0.01 to 0.1%). V gene TRBV19 combines with J gene TRBJ2-2, with 9 positions matching TRBD1. The V segment lost 8 bases and the J segment 4 bases; nucleotides outside the gene matches: 5. The V gene's germline CDR1 is LNHDA and CDR2 SQIVND (reference sequence). The length of the CDR3 is 14 residues. This CDR3 reads CASGGQGGTGELFF. CDR3 sequence (DNA): TGTGCCAGTGGGGGACAGGGAGGCACCGGGGAGCTGTTTTTT.

V is TRBV7-9 and J is TRBJ2-3; the D is unclear. The CDR3 consists of 15 residues. V lost 0 bases, J lost 6 bases, and 13 bases lay in between. The germline V gene has CDR1 SEHNR and CDR2 FQNEAQ (reference sequence). The CDR3 reads CASSLAESIGDTQYF. The CDR3 DNA reads TGTGCCAGCAGCTTAGCGGAGTCAATAGGGGATACGCAGTATTTT.

This clonotype was detected only a few times. The V call is TRBV29-1, the J call TRBJ1-1, with D hard to call. The CDR3 contains 15 residues. With 4 bases removed from V and 0 bases from J, the gap between germline ends came to 15 bases. Germline V gene data show CDR1 as SQVTM and CDR2 as ANQGSEA. The CDR3 region is CSVAFRARMNTEAFF. The CDR3 DNA follows: TGCAGCGTTGCATTCCGGGCACGCATGAACACTGAAGCTTTCTTT.

Sample share makes this clonotype medium-sized. The J gene is TRBJ1-5, the V gene TRBV6-6; TRBD1 is a possible D gene (5 bases). This CDR3 has 14 amino acids. Trimming removed 8 bases at V and 1 base at J, with 12 bases between. CDR1 and CDR2 from the germline V gene are MNHNY and SVGAGI (reference sequence). The CDR3 DNA reads as TGTGCCAGCGCAGGAGGGGCCAGCAATCAGCCCCAGCATTTT. Its translation is CASAGGASNQPQHF.